This entry lists 16 T cell receptor beta chains sequenced from one sample in a study of cytomegalovirus exposure and HLA in healthy donors. The PCR had 60 Vbeta and 13 Jbeta primers. Sequencing was performed with immunoSEQ multiplex PCR; in TCRdb, only in-frame clones are kept and a portion is missing. Recorded for this sample: 170,000 or so clones. The specimen was PBMCs. The receptor set was obtained from a man aged 25-45 years in good health and CMV-seronegative.

This chain joins TRBV7-6 and TRBJ2-1, with 11 bases matching TRBD2. Germline lookup yields CDR1 SGHVS and CDR2 FNYEAQ. V trimming: 6 bases; J trimming: 5 bases; junction bases outside the gene matches: 6. CDR3 size: 15 residues. The CDR3 coding sequence is TGTGCCAGCAGTTTGGGACTAGCGGTGAACAATGAGCAGTTCTTC. Its protein product is CASSLGLAVNNEQFF.

The chain carries TRBV19 and TRBJ2-7; TRBD1 matches 7 bases. The V and J ends lost 7 bases and 6 bases, in that order; junction bases with no gene match: 9. Germline V gene sequence: CDR1 LNHDA, CDR2 SQIVND (reference sequence). CDR3 length: 13 residues. The CDR3 reads CASTQTGASEQYF. DNA for the CDR3: TGTGCCAGTACCCAAACAGGGGCGAGCGAGCAGTACTTC.

V and J are TRBV5-6 and TRBJ2-5; possible D gene TRBD1, 6 bases. V shed 4 bases and J shed 4 bases, with 17 bases lying between them. This CDR3 contains 15 residues. CDR1 and CDR2 (germline): SGHDT, YYEEEE. The chain's CDR3 is CASSVEYRARETQYF. The CDR3 DNA is TGTGCCAGCAGCGTAGAATACAGGGCCCGAGAGACCCAGTACTTC.

The V gene is TRBV2, the J gene TRBJ2-1, with D tentatively TRBD2 (5 bases). Germline loops: CDR1 SNHLY, CDR2 FYNNEI. V lost 2 bases and J lost 15, with 14 bases in between. CDR3 length equals 12 residues. CDR3 amino acids: CASSELYRGGFF. The CDR3 bases are TGTGCCAGCAGTGAACTCTATCGGGGTGGGTTCTTC.

This sequence joins TRBV28 and TRBJ2-6; D is uncertain. V was cut by 8 bases and J by 2 bases, with 13 bases left in between. Germline values: CDR1 MDHEN, CDR2 SYDVKM. The CDR3 length is 15 residues. As DNA, the CDR3 is TGTGCCAGCGGCCCCCACGTACCTGGGGCCAACGTCCTGACTTTC. Residues: CASGPHVPGANVLTF.

The chain employs TRBV5-4 and TRBJ2-2; TRBD1 matches at 8 bases. The junction had 12 bases not matched to a gene; V was cut back by 4 bases and J by 7 bases. The CDR3 loop spans 16 amino acids. Germline V gives CDR1 SGHNT, CDR2 YYREEE (reference sequence). The CDR3, as DNA: TGTGCCAGCAGCCCGGAGCGACAGGGGTGGAGCGGGGAGCTGTTTTTT. Translation gives CASSPERQGWSGELFF. The complete variable domain, with remaining parts taken from reference TRBV5-4 and TRBJ2-2, reads ETGVTQSPTHLIKTRGQQVTLRCSSQSGHNTVSWYQQALGQGPQFIFQYYREEENGRGNFPPRFSGLQFPNYSSELNVNALELDDSALYLCASSPERQGWSGELFFGEGSRLTVL.

This rearrangement joins TRBV7-9 to TRBJ1-4; 7 nucleotides match TRBD1. The CDR3 extends over 15 amino acids. The germline CDR1 and CDR2 sequences are SEHNR and FQNEAQ (reference sequence). After removal of 5 bases from V and 7 bases from J, the junction contained 10 bases not matched to a gene. The CDR3 DNA sequence: TGTGCCAGCAGCACGATACAGGGGTTCGGTGAAAAACTGTTTTTT. Translating gives CASSTIQGFGEKLFF.

This chain connects TRBV4-1 to TRBJ1-5; D might be TRBD1 (6 bases). CDR1 and CDR2 from the germline V gene are MGHRA and YSYEKL. Trimming took 1 base from V and 9 from J, leaving 10 bases between them. The CDR3 spans 13 residues. The CDR3 DNA is TGCGCCAGCAGCCAAGTTCTACAGGGGCCCCAGCATTTT. This translates into CASSQVLQGPQHF.

As for this clone: Germline and junction disagree at one end, which may indicate a read error. V is TRBV6-1 and J is TRBJ1-4; 9 bases line up with TRBD1. Germline lookup yields CDR1 MNHNS and CDR2 SASEGT. The CDR3 is 19 amino acids. CDR3 nucleotide sequence: TGTGCCAGCAGTCAAGCCGGGACAGGGTACATTGCAACTAATGAAAAACTGTTTTTT. Encoded protein: CASSQAGTGYIATNEKLFF.

The chain recombines TRBV4-2 with TRBJ2-1, with 7 positions matching TRBD2. CDR3 length equals 13 residues. The germline CDR1 and CDR2 sequences are LGHNA and YNFKEQ. V lost 6 bases, J lost 6 bases, and 5 bases stayed unmatched. The CDR3 protein is CASRPGTTNEQFF. The CDR3 bases are TGTGCCAGCAGACCCGGGACTACCAATGAGCAGTTCTTC.

The genes are TRBV4-3 and TRBJ2-2, with TRBD2 identical over 9 bases. V lost 4 bases to trimming and J lost 2 bases; unmatched junction nucleotides: 2. Per the germline V gene, CDR1 is LGHNA and CDR2 is YSLEER. This CDR3 spans 15 amino acids. CDR3 nucleotides: TGCGCCAGCAGCCGGACTAGCGACAACACCGGGGAGCTGTTTTTT. As protein: CASSRTSDNTGELFF.

This chain uses TRBV27 with TRBJ1-5, with D uncertain. The CDR3 runs to 16 residues. V was trimmed by 6 bases and J by 2 bases, leaving 17 bases between them. Germline CDR1 MNHEY, CDR2 SMNVEV (reference sequence). The CDR3 is CASRPLRDPGNQPQHF. For the CDR3, the DNA is TGTGCCAGCAGACCACTCCGGGATCCGGGCAATCAGCCCCAGCATTTT.

CDR3 sequence reads: CASGTSVQETQYF. The CDR3 DNA is TGTGCCAGCGGGACTAGCGTACAAGAGACCCAGTACTTC. This chain connects TRBV6-5 to TRBJ2-5; 10 bases fit TRBD2. Looked up from germline, CDR1 is MNHEY and CDR2 is SVGAGI. There are 13 residues in the CDR3. With 8 bases clipped from V and 2 bases from J, the junction kept 2 bases outside the gene matches.

The chain is built from TRBV5-5 and TRBJ1-1; D gene unclear. Per germline, CDR1 SGHKS and CDR2 YYEKEE (reference sequence). Trimming removed 4 bases from V and 3 bases from J, with 10 bases in between. The CDR3 covers 13 residues. CDR3 in DNA: TGTGCCAGCAGCGCCCAACCGGACACTGAAGCTTTCTTT. The encoded protein is CASSAQPDTEAFF.

This chain uses TRBV5-1 with TRBJ1-1; the D gene is possibly TRBD1 (5 bases). Trimming took 8 bases from V and 7 from J, leaving 18 bases between them. The CDR3 sequence is 13 residues long. Germline CDR1 and CDR2: SGHRS and YFSETQ. The CDR3: CASAAPGGFEAFF. CDR3 bases: TGCGCCAGTGCTGCCCCCGGGGGTTTTGAAGCTTTCTTT.

V is TRBV5-4 and J is TRBJ2-1, with no clear D. Trimming stripped 0 bases from V and 4 bases from J, with 5 bases between. The CDR3 length is 13 residues. CDR1 and CDR2 from the germline V gene are SGHNT and YYREEE (reference sequence). The CDR3 DNA reads TGTGCCAGCAGCTTGGATACTTACAATGAGCAGTTCTTC. Amino acid sequence: CASSLDTYNEQFF.